These T cell receptor beta chains were read from a single sample in a study of T cells in Graves' hyperthyroidism and ophthalmopathy. TCRdb recomputed calls from the multiplex PCR reads with MiXCR, one row per CDR3 protein. In the table there are 90,000 to 120,000 distinct CDR3 sequences, roughly 15% of which are singletons. The sequencing input was blood. Source of these receptors: a woman aged 45-65 years with Graves' hyperthyroidism. CDR3s include the opening cysteine and the closing phenylalanine or tryptophan. The D gene is left open where the match is weak. Rows may omit the clone size; those that give it use once, few, many or a size class.

cdr3_aa cdr3_nt cdr3_length j_call v_call d_call clone_size
CASSPRSVTGGYTF TGTGCCAGCAGCCCCAGGTCCGTAACGGGCGGCTACACCTTC 14 TRBJ1-2 TRBV5-4 - few
CASSRPGQVNEKLFF TGTGCCAGCTCACGACCGGGACAGGTCAATGAAAAACTGTTTTTT 15 TRBJ1-4 TRBV18 TRBD1 many
CASSLRGSEKLFF TGTGCCAGCAGTTTAAGGGGCAGTGAAAAACTGTTTTTT 13 TRBJ1-4 TRBV12-3/TRBV12-4 - many
CASSSPGGWEYF TGTGCCAGCAGCTCCCCCGGGGGCTGGGAGTACTTC 12 TRBJ2-5 TRBV6-2/TRBV6-3 - many
CSARANMGKLFF TGCAGTGCTAGAGCTAACATGGGGAAACTGTTTTTT 12 TRBJ1-4 TRBV20-1 - many
CASSRTSGSQYNEQFF TGTGCCAGCAGCAGGACTAGCGGGAGTCAGTACAATGAGCAGTTCTTC 16 TRBJ2-1 TRBV6-1 TRBD2 many
CASSPGQGGYEQYF TGTGCCAGCAGCCCGGGACAGGGGGGGTACGAGCAGTACTTC 14 TRBJ2-7 TRBV11-2 TRBD1 many
CASSIRNRLNTEAFF TGTGCCAGTAGTATTCGGAACAGATTGAACACTGAAGCTTTCTTT 15 TRBJ1-1 TRBV19 - many
CASSQVALATDSTRNTIYF TGCGCCAGCAGCCAAGTGGCCCTAGCGACTGACAGCACGAGAAACACCATATATTTT 19 TRBJ1-3 TRBV4-1 - -
CASSGRVQETQYF TGTGCCAGCAGCGGCAGGGTACAAGAGACCCAGTACTTC 13 TRBJ2-5 TRBV11-2 - -
CAWSRDLNTGELFF TGTGCCTGGAGCAGGGACCTAAACACCGGGGAGCTGTTTTTT 14 TRBJ2-2 TRBV30 - -
CASSPAGTSGGEQFF TGTGCCAGCAGCCCCGCCGGGACTAGCGGGGGTGAGCAGTTCTTC 15 TRBJ2-1 TRBV7-3 TRBD2 few
CASSPTSSADTQYF TGTGCCAGCAGCCCAACCTCTAGCGCAGATACGCAGTATTTT 14 TRBJ2-3 TRBV7-9 - -
CASSRFNTEAFF TGTGCCAGCAGCAGATTCAACACTGAAGCTTTCTTT 12 TRBJ1-1 TRBV12-3/TRBV12-4 - -
CASRPQGLDTQYF TGTGCCAGCAGACCACAGGGGCTTGATACGCAGTATTTT 13 TRBJ2-3 TRBV6-1 TRBD1 many
CASSPSMGAKGGYTF TGTGCCAGCAGCCCCAGTATGGGGGCGAAGGGTGGCTACACCTTC 15 TRBJ1-2 TRBV13 - many
CASSQSRGERDTF TGCGCCAGCAGCCAATCCCGGGGAGAGAGAGACACCTTC 13 TRBJ1-2 TRBV4-1 - few
CASSPRVAGGETQYF TGTGCCAGCAGTCCCCGGGTAGCGGGAGGAGAGACCCAGTACTTC 15 TRBJ2-5 TRBV2 TRBD2 many
CAWRGSGRWETQYF TGTGCCTGGAGAGGTTCAGGGAGGTGGGAGACCCAGTACTTC 14 TRBJ2-5 TRBV30 - many
CATSDGDRGGADTQYF TGTGCCACCAGTGATGGGGACAGGGGAGGGGCAGATACGCAGTATTTT 16 TRBJ2-3 TRBV24-1 TRBD1 many
CASSSLLGSGGELFF TGTGCCAGCAGCTCCCTTCTAGGGAGCGGCGGGGAGCTGTTTTTT 15 TRBJ2-2 TRBV11-2 - many
CSASRLEEAQYF TGCAGTGCTAGTCGGCTTGAGGAGGCCCAGTACTTC 12 TRBJ2-5 TRBV20-1 - many
CASSSLAGSSYEQYF TGTGCCAGCAGTTCCCTCGCGGGAAGCTCCTACGAGCAGTACTTC 15 TRBJ2-7 TRBV28 - many